This T cell receptor (beta chain) was obtained from a study of Ad26.COV2.S vaccination and SARS-CoV-2 variants (dated by TCRdb to about 2021). About the full investigation: Vaccine-arm donors were drawn from COV1001, a multicentre, randomized, double-blind, placebo-controlled phase I-IIa trial of Ad26.COV2.S in healthy adults. TCRbeta repertoire sequencing served as the tool for gauging how specific and how broad the SARS-CoV-2-reactive T cell receptors were following Ad26.COV2.S vaccination. Participants in the trial were split at random into five groups of five each, receiving low-dose or high-dose Ad26.COV2.S once or twice, or else placebo on both occasions. A total of approximately 30 samples were included in the TCR-sequenced set, comprising about 20 Ad26.COV2.S vaccine recipients, 5 placebo recipients and 8 SARS-CoV-2 convalescent individuals. Dosing of Ad26.COV2.S was intramuscular, at either 5x10^10 or 1x10^11 viral particles, delivered as one shot or as two shots spaced 56 days apart. Blinding of investigators to trial group allocation was maintained during experiments and outcome assessment. Overall results and qualifications from the work: Vaccine and placebo recipients had similar non-spike TCR breadth, a finding consistent with the vaccine containing only spike. The study lacked the statistical power to compare responses across vaccine doses or regimens. Substantial breadth of spike-specific CD8+ and CD4+ T cell responses was reported after vaccination. The authors noted that the TCR breadth and depth analyses may have underestimated total T cell responses. Compared with placebo recipients, Ad26.COV2.S recipients showed higher spike-specific TCR breadth (P = 0.0014).

On this clone itself: Its antigen is unknown. No base qualities exist here, and no much larger clone lies one base off it.

The immunoSEQ Assay was the method used to sequence TCRbeta CDR3 regions. After extraction, genomic DNA underwent amplification by bias-controlled multiplex PCR, followed by high-throughput sequencing. The source study handled its data this way. Collapsing and filtering of sequences were performed to quantify the absolute abundance of each unique TCRbeta CDR3 region. Usable DNA was measured by amplifying reference genes present in all nucleated cells, and TCRbeta template counts were normalized to that usable DNA to estimate T cell fraction. Repertoire TCRs were annotated as SARS-CoV-2-specific when V gene, CDR3 amino acid sequence and J gene were exactly matched to a known reactive TCR set. The reference SARS-CoV-2 TCR set came from MIRA and was filtered for enrichment in COVID-19-positive ImmuneCODE repertoires, removing public or cross-reactive TCRs. Based on the MIRA antigens, annotated TCRs were further analysed at the level of specific ORF or position within ORF. Breadth was defined as annotated unique rearrangements over total unique productive rearrangements; depth was the summed frequency of those rearrangements. Group comparisons of TCR breadth used two-sided Wilcoxon rank-sum tests. What TCRdb holds here is the immuneACCESS table cut down to in-frame rearrangements. Part of the clones is not present; checked against another copy, under half of the missing clones reflect an unresolved V gene, and the others are unexplained. V, J and clone size reflect that table, while D and trimming were determined from the DNA. The sample yields 500,000 or so clones; roughly 87% were counted once. The leading ten clones occupy 10% to 15% of the sample.

In the paper's terms, the treatment or condition label means: around 19 received Ad26.COV2.S at low or high dose, single or two shots; about 5 received placebo; per-sample allocation not given. For vaccine and placebo recipients, repertoires were sequenced using samples collected on day 63 after the first injection. Cohort 1b enrolled about 25 adults aged 18-55 years at a single site in Boston, USA, between 29 July and 7 August 2020. Ad26.COV2.S was a replication-incompetent adenovirus type 26 vector that expressed a prefusion-stabilized SARS-CoV-2 spike protein derived from the original Wuhan strain. Between the V and J ends, shortened by 0 bases and 4 bases respectively, the junction contains 7 bases. The CDR3 numbers 14 residues from cysteine through phenylalanine. Just the 42-base CDR3 DNA is kept, in frame starting at base 1. CDR1 and CDR2, looked up from the germline V gene (reference sequence), are SGHNT and YYREEE.

The receptor was derived from a person aged 18-60 years who received the Ad26.COV2.S COVID-19 vaccine or a placebo. Sequenced material: peripheral blood, taken in a trial of Ad26.COV2.S vaccine versus placebo. The sequence joins TRBV5-4 to TRBJ2-2, with no confident D gene call. The DNA sequence reads TGTGCCAGCAGCTTGGACAGAGTCACCGGGGAGCTGTTTTTT. Its translation reads: CASSLDRVTGELFF.